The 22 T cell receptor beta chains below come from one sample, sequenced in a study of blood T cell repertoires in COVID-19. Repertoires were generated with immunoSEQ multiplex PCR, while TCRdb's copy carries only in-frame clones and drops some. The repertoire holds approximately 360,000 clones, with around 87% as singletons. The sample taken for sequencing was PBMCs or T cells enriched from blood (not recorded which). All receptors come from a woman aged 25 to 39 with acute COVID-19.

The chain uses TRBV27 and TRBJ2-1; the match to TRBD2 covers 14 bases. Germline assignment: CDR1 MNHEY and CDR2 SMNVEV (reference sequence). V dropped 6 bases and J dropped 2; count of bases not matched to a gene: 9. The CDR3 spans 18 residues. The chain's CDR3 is CASSGLAGGPSTYNEQFF. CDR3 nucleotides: TGTGCCAGCAGCGGACTAGCGGGGGGACCTTCAACCTACAATGAGCAGTTCTTC.

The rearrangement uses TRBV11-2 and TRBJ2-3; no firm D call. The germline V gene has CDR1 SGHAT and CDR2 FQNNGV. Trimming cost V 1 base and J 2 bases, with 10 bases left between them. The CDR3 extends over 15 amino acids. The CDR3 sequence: CASSLGGTSTDTQYF. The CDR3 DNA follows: TGTGCCAGCAGCTTAGGTGGCACCTCCACAGATACGCAGTATTTT.

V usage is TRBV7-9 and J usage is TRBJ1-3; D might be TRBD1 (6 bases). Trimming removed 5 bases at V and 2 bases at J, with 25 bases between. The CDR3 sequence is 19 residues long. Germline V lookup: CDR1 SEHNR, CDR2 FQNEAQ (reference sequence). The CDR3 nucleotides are TGTGCCAGCAGCCCTCAGGGGTCCCACCGGGGAGAGGCTGGAAACACCATATATTTT. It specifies CASSPQGSHRGEAGNTIYF.

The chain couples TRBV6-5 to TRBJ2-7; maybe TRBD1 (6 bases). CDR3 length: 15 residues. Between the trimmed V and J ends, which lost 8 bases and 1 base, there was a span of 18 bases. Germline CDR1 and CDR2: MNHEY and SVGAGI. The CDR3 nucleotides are TGTGCCAGCGGAAAGCAGGGGTTTTCATCCTACGAGCAGTACTTC. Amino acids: CASGKQGFSSYEQYF.

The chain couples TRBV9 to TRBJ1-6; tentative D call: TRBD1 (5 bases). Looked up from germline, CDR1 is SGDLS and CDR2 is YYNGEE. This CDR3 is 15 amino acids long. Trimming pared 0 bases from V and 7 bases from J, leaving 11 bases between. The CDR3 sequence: CASSVDSRVNSPLHF. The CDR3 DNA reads TGTGCCAGCAGCGTAGATAGCAGGGTAAATTCACCCCTCCACTTT.

The CDR3 reads CASSLPSSGGLYGYTF. CDR3 DNA sequence: TGTGCCAGCAGTTTGCCTAGTTCGGGGGGGCTCTATGGCTACACCTTC. This sequence joins TRBV28 and TRBJ1-2; maybe TRBD1 (6 bases). V was trimmed by 3 bases and J by 4 bases, leaving 18 bases between them. Germline V CDR1 and CDR2: MDHEN, SYDVKM. This CDR3 contains 16 residues.

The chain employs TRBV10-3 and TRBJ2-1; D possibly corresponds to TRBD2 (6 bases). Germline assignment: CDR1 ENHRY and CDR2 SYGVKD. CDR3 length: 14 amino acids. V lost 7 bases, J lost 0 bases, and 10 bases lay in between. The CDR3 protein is CAINGGPSYNEQFF. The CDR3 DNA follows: TGTGCCATCAACGGGGGTCCCTCCTACAATGAGCAGTTCTTC.

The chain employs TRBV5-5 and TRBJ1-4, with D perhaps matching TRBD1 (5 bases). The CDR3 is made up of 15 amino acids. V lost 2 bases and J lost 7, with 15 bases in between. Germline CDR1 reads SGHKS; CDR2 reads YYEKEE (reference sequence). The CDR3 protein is CASSFPQGNGEKLFF. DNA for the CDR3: TGTGCCAGCAGCTTTCCCCAGGGCAATGGTGAAAAACTGTTTTTT.

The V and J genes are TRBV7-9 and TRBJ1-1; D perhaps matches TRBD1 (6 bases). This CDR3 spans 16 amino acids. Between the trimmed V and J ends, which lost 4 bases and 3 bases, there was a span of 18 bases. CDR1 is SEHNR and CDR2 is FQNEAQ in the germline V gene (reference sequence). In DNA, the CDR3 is TGTGCCAGCAGCTGGGGATCACCCGGACAGTACACTGAAGCTTTCTTT. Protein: CASSWGSPGQYTEAFF.

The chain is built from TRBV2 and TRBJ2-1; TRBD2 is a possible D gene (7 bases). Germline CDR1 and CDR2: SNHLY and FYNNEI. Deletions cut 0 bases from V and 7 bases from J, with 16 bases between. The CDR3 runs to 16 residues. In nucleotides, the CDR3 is TGTGCCAGCAGTGAAGCGTGGGGGGGCGGATGGAATGAGCAGTTCTTC. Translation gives CASSEAWGGGWNEQFF. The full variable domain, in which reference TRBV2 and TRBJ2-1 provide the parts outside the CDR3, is EPEVTQTPSHQVTQMGQEVILRCVPISNHLYFYWYRQILGQKVEFLVSFYNNEISEKSEIFDDQFSVERPDGSNFTLKIRSTKLEDSAMYFCASSEAWGGGWNEQFFGPGTRLTVL.

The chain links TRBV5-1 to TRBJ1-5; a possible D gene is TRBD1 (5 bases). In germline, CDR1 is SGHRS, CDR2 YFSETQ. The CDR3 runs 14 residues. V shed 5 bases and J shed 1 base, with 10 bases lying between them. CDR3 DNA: TGCGCCAGCAGTATGGAGGGGAGCAATCAGCCCCAGCATTTT. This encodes CASSMEGSNQPQHF.

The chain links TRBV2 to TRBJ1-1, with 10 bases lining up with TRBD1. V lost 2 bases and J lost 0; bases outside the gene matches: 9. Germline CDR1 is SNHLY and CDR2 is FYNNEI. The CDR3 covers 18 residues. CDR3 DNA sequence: TGTGCCAGCAGTGAAAGAGGACAGGGGGGCCGCTTGAACACTGAAGCTTTCTTT. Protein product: CASSERGQGGRLNTEAFF. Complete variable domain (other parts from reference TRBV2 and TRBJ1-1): EPEVTQTPSHQVTQMGQEVILRCVPISNHLYFYWYRQILGQKVEFLVSFYNNEISEKSEIFDDQFSVERPDGSNFTLKIRSTKLEDSAMYFCASSERGQGGRLNTEAFFGQGTRLTVV.

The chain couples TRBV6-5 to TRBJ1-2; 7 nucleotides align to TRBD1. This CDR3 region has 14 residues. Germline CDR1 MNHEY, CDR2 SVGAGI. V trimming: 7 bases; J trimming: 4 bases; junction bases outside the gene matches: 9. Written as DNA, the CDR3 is TGTGCCAGCACCCTAGACAGGGCTTCCTATGGCTACACCTTC. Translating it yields CASTLDRASYGYTF.

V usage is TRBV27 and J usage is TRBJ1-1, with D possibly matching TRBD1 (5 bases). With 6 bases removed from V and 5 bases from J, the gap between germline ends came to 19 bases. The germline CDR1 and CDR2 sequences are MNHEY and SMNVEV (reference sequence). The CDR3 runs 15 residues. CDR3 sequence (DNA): TGTGCCAGCAGACCCCAGGCGGGGCGGGGGACTGAAGCTTTCTTT. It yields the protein CASRPQAGRGTEAFF.

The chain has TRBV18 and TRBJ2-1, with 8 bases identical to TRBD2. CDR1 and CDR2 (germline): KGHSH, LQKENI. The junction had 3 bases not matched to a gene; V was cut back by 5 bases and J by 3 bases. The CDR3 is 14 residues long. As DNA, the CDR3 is TGTGCCAGCTCATTGAGCGGGGGCTACAATGAGCAGTTCTTC. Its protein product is CASSLSGGYNEQFF.

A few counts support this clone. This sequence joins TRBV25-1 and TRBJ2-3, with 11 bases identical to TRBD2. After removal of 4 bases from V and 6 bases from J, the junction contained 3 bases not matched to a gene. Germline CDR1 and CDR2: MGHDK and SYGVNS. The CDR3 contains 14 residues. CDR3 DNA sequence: TGTGCCAGCAGTGTAGCGGGGGGGCGGGATACGCAGTATTTT. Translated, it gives CASSVAGGRDTQYF. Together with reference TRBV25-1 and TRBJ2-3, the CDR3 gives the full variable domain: EADIYQTPRYLVIGTGKKITLECSQTMGHDKMYWYQQDPGMELHLIHYSYGVNSTEKGDLSSESTVSRIRTEHFPLTLESARPSHTSQYLCASSVAGGRDTQYFGPGTRLTVL.

The CDR3, as DNA: TGCAGTGCCCGACACGACTACGAGCAGTACTTC. Its translation is CSARHDYEQYF. The chain is built from TRBV20-1 and TRBJ2-7; no reliable D call. Germline loops: CDR1 DFQATT, CDR2 SNEGSKA (reference sequence). The CDR3 consists of 11 residues. V was trimmed by 6 bases and J by 3 bases, leaving 9 bases between them.

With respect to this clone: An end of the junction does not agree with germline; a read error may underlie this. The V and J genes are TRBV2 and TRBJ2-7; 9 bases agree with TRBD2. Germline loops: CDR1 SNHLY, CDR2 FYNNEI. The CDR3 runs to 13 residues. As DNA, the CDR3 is TGTGCCAGCAGGAGCGGCGGGGGGGCTCGGATATCCTTC. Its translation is CASRSGGGARISF.

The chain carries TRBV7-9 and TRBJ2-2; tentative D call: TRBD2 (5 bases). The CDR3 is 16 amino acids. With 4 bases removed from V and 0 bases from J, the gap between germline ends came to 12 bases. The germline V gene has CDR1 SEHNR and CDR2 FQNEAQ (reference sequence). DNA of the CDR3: TGTGCCAGCAGCTACCGGGGAGTATCGAACACCGGGGAGCTGTTTTTT. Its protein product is CASSYRGVSNTGELFF.

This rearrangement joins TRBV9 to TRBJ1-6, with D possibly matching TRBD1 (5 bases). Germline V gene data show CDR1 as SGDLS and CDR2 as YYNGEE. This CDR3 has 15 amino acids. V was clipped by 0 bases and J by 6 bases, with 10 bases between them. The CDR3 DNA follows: TGTGCCAGCAGCGTAGCCAGGGTAAGTAATTCACCCCTCCACTTT. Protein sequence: CASSVARVSNSPLHF.

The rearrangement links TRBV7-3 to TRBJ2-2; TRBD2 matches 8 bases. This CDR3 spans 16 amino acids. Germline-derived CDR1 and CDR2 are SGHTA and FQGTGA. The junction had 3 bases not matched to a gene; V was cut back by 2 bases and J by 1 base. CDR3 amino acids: CASSLGLAGNTGELFF. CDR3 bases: TGTGCCAGCAGCTTAGGTCTAGCGGGGAACACCGGGGAGCTGTTTTTT. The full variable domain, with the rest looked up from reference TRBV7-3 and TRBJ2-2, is GAGVSQTPSNKVTEKGKYVELRCDPISGHTALYWYRQSLGQGPEFLIYFQGTGAADDSGLPNDRFFAVRPEGSVSTLKIQRTERGDSAVYLCASSLGLAGNTGELFFGEGSRLTVL.

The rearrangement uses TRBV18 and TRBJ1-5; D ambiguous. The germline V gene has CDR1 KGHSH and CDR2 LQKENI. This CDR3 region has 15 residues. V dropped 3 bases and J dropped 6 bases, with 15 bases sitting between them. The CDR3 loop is CASSPVEGWSQPQHF. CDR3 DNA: TGTGCCAGCTCACCTGTCGAGGGATGGAGTCAGCCCCAGCATTTT. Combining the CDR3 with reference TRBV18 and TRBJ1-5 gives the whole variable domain NAGVMQNPRHLVRRRGQEARLRCSPMKGHSHVYWYRQLPEEGLKFMVYLQKENIIDESGMPKERFSAEFPKEGPSILRIQQVVRGDSAAYFCASSPVEGWSQPQHFGDGTRLSIL.